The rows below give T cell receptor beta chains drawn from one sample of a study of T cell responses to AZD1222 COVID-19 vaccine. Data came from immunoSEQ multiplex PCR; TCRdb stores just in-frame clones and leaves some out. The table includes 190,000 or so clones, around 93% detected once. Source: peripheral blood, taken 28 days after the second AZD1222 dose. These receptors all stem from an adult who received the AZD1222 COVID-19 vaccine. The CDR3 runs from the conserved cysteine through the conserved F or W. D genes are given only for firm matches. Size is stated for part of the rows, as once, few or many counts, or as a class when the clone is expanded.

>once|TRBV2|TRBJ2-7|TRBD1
CARGTGIYEQYF
TGTGCCAGAGGGACAGGAATCTACGAGCAGTACTTC
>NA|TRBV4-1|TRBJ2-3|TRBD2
CASSQVGLAGDTQYF
TGCGCCAGCAGCCAAGTCGGACTAGCGGGGGATACGCAGTATTTT
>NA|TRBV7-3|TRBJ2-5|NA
CASSPTGRQETQYF
TGTGCCAGCAGCCCCACGGGCCGCCAAGAGACCCAGTACTTC
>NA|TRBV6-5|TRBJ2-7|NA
CASSYRRDRRYEQYF
TGTGCCAGCAGTTACAGGAGGGACAGAAGATACGAGCAGTACTTC
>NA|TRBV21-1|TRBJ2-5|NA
CASSQRRASGAPGTQYF
TGTGCCAGCAGCCAAAGAAGGGCTAGCGGCGCCCCGGGGACCCAGTACTTC
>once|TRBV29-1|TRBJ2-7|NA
CSVGDGETYEQYF
TGCAGCGTTGGGGACGGAGAGACATACGAGCAGTACTTC
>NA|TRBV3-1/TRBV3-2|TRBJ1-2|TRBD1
CASSQDLGQANYGYTF
TGTGCCAGCAGCCAAGATCTAGGACAGGCTAACTATGGCTACACCTTC
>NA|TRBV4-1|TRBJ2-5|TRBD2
CASSQERASGGETQYF
TGCGCCAGCAGCCAAGAACGGGCTAGCGGGGGAGAGACCCAGTACTTC
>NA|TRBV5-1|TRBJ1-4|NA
CASSLGGAEKLFF
TGCGCCAGCAGCTTGGGGGGTGCCGAAAAACTGTTTTTT
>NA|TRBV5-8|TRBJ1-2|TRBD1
CASSGTGRDGYTF
TGTGCCAGCAGCGGGACAGGGCGTGATGGCTACACCTTC
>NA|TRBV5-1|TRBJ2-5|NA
CASSHGQGGTQYF
TGCGCCAGCAGCCATGGGCAGGGGGGGACCCAGTACTTC
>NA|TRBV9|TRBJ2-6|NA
CASSLLPQVSGANVLTF
TGTGCCAGCAGCCTTTTGCCCCAGGTCTCTGGGGCCAACGTCCTGACTTTC
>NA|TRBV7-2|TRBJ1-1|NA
CASTLNTEAFF
TGTGCCAGCACCCTGAACACTGAAGCTTTCTTT
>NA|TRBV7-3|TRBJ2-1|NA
CASSLTAYNEQFF
TGTGCCAGCAGCTTAACGGCCTACAATGAGCAGTTCTTC
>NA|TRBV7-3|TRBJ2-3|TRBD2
CASSAGGGSDTQYF
TGTGCCAGCAGCGCGGGGGGCGGGTCAGATACGCAGTATTTT
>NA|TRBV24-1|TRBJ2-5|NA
CATSDGGHRETQYF
TGTGCCACCAGTGATGGGGGACACCGGGAGACCCAGTACTTC
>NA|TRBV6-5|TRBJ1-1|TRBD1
CASKLTGFAFF
TGTGCCAGCAAGCTGACAGGGTTCGCTTTCTTT
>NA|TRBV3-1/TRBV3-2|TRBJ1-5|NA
CASSQDPAQVNQPQHF
TGTGCCAGCAGCCAAGATCCCGCGCAGGTCAACCAGCCCCAGCATTTT
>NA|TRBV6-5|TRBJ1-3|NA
CASNLRFVPGNTIYF
TGTGCCAGCAACCTCCGATTTGTACCTGGAAACACCATATATTTT
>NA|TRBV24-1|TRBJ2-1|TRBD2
CATSDLGTTNEQFF
TGTGCCACCAGTGATTTGGGGACTACTAATGAGCAGTTCTTC
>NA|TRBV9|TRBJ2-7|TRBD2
CASSETSGSSYEQYF
TGTGCCAGCAGCGAGACTAGCGGGTCCTCCTACGAGCAGTACTTC
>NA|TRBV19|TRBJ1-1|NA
CASSIDAKRRYTEAFF
TGTGCCAGTAGTATAGACGCTAAAAGGAGATATACTGAAGCTTTCTTT
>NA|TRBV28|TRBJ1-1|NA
CASSPPPLRVEAFF
TGTGCCAGCAGTCCGCCACCCCTCAGGGTTGAAGCTTTCTTT
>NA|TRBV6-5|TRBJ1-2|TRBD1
CASSPGTGRGYTF
TGTGCCAGCAGTCCTGGGACAGGGCGCGGCTACACCTTC
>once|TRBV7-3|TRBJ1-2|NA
CASSLDRSGYTF
TGTGCCAGCAGCTTAGACCGGTCCGGCTACACCTTC
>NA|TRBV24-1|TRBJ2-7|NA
CATSAREAPYEQYF
TGTGCCACCAGTGCTCGGGAAGCTCCCTACGAGCAGTACTTC
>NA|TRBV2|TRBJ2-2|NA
CASSVHTGELFF
TGTGCCAGCAGTGTTCACACCGGGGAGCTGTTTTTT
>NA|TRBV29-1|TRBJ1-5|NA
CSVADGPNQPQHF
TGCAGCGTAGCAGACGGGCCCAATCAGCCCCAGCATTTT
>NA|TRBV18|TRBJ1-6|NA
CASSPPSRAGSPLHF
TGTGCCAGCTCACCACCGAGTAGGGCAGGTTCACCCCTCCACTTT
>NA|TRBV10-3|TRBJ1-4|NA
CAISESRVGANEKLFF
TGTGCCATCAGTGAGTCGAGGGTAGGGGCGAATGAAAAACTGTTTTTT
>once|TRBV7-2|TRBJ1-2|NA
CASSLGREGGYTF
TGTGCCAGCAGCTTAGGCAGGGAAGGGGGCTACACCTTC
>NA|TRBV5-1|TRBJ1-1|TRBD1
CASSLKNVAGGTEAFF
TGCGCCAGCAGCTTGAAGAACGTTGCAGGGGGCACTGAAGCTTTCTTT
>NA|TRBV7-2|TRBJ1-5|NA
CASSLLDSGQPQHF
TGTGCCAGCAGCTTACTGGACAGTGGTCAGCCCCAGCATTTT
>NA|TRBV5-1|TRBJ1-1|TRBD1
CASSSIWDRGSPGARGTEAFF
TGCGCCAGCAGCTCGATTTGGGACAGGGGTTCTCCGGGGGCCCGGGGGACTGAAGCTTTCTTT
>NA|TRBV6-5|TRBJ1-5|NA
CASRWGLWGNQPQHF
TGTGCCAGCAGGTGGGGCCTTTGGGGCAATCAGCCCCAGCATTTT
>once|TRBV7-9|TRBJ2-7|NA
CASSSYLGTPTSEQYF
TGTGCCAGCAGCTCATATCTGGGGACCCCTACCTCCGAGCAGTACTTC
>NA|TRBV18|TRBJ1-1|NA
CASSPGRGRAEAFF
TGTGCCAGCTCACCAGGGAGGGGGAGGGCTGAAGCTTTCTTT
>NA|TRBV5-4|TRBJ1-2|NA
CASSLAGSLNYGYTF
TGTGCCAGCAGCTTGGCCGGCAGCCTTAACTATGGCTACACCTTC
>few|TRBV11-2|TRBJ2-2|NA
CASSFPERGNTGELFF
TGTGCCAGCAGCTTTCCAGAGAGGGGCAACACCGGGGAGCTGTTTTTT
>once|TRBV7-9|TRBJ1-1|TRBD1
CASSSFPQGTIRTGTEAFF
TGTGCCAGCAGCTCCTTTCCACAGGGGACGATAAGAACGGGGACTGAAGCTTTCTTT
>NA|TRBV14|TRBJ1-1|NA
CASSHTGRTEAFF
TGTGCCAGCAGCCATACAGGGCGCACTGAAGCTTTCTTT
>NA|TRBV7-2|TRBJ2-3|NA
CASSPRGVGTDTQYF
TGTGCCAGCAGCCCAAGGGGGGTAGGCACAGATACGCAGTATTTT
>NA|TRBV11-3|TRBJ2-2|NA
CASSLDGTLNTGELFF
TGTGCCAGCAGCTTAGATGGGACATTGAACACCGGGGAGCTGTTTTTT
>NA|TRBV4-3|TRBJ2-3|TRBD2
CASSPTSGGADTQYF
TGCGCCAGCAGCCCGACTAGCGGGGGGGCGGATACGCAGTATTTT
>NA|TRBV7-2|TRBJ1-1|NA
CASSFARWGERSTEAFF
TGTGCCAGCAGCTTCGCGAGGTGGGGGGAAAGGAGCACTGAAGCTTTCTTT
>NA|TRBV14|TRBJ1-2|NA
CASSQTGSGYTF
TGTGCCAGCAGCCAAACGGGTTCCGGCTACACCTTC
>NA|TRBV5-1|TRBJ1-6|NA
CASSLKGDSPLHF
TGCGCCAGCAGCTTAAAGGGGGATTCACCCCTCCACTTT
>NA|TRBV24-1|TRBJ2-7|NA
CATSQGYEQYF
TGTGCCACCTCCCAGGGGTACGAGCAGTACTTC
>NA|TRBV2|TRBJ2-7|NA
CASRGRVYEQYF
TGTGCCAGCAGGGGCAGAGTCTACGAGCAGTACTTC
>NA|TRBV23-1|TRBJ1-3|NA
CASSHCRFETPVDRNTIYF
TGCGCCAGCAGTCACTGCCGTTTCGAGACCCCAGTGGATCGAAACACCATATATTTT
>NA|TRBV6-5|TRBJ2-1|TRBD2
CASSSAGGIYNEQFF
TGTGCCAGCAGTTCTGCGGGGGGGATCTACAATGAGCAGTTCTTC
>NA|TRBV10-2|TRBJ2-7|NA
CASSESTLRGLEQYF
TGCGCCAGCAGTGAGTCGACCCTGCGGGGGCTCGAGCAGTACTTC